This T cell receptor (beta chain) stems from a study of control samples from healthy donors and cancer patients. Clones were read by immunoSEQ multiplex PCR, and TCRdb kept only the in-frame ones, dropping some. The sample yields some 80,000 clones, approximately 92% seen once. What was sequenced was blood. The TCR sequence derives from a woman aged 55 to 70 in good health.

As DNA, the CDR3 is TGCAGTGCTAGTCCTAGCGGTTACTCCTACGAGCAGTACTTC. The encoded protein is CSASPSGYSYEQYF. V is TRBV20-1 and J is TRBJ2-7, with 7 bases matching TRBD2. Germline values: CDR1 DFQATT, CDR2 SNEGSKA (reference sequence). The CDR3 sequence is 14 residues long. The V gene end was trimmed by 3 bases and the J gene end by 0 bases; junction bases not matched to a gene: 5.